The 14 T cell receptor beta chains given below trace back to one sample, sequenced in a study of blood T cell repertoires in COVID-19. Profiled with immunoSEQ multiplex PCR; TCRdb holds only in-frame clones, not every one. The table lists around 300,000 clones, approximately 91% of them singletons. Sample: peripheral blood. The receptor set was obtained from a man between 45 and 60 years old with acute or convalescent COVID-19.

The genes are TRBV9 and TRBJ2-2, with a tentative D call TRBD1 (5 bases). V lost 2 bases and J lost 6, with 14 bases in between. This CDR3 has 15 amino acids. Germline loops: CDR1 SGDLS, CDR2 YYNGEE. CDR3 bases: TGTGCCAGCAGCGTGACAAGGGGTGGGGCCGGGGAGCTGTTTTTT. It is translated as CASSVTRGGAGELFF.

The gene calls are TRBV7-9 and TRBJ1-4, with D perhaps TRBD1 (5 bases). The germline V and J ends were trimmed by 2 bases and 0 bases, with 10 bases remaining between them. The germline gives CDR1 SEHNR, CDR2 FQNEAQ (reference sequence). This CDR3 region has 16 residues. The CDR3 spells CASSLRGTTTNEKLFF. CDR3 DNA sequence: TGTGCCAGCAGCTTACGGGGGACTACAACTAATGAAAAACTGTTTTTT.

The chain recombines TRBV7-3 with TRBJ2-2, with a possible D match to TRBD2 (5 bases). V shed 5 bases and J shed 0 bases, with 10 bases lying between them. In germline, CDR1 is SGHTA, CDR2 FQGTGA. The CDR3 is 15 amino acids. The chain's CDR3 is CASSPDYSNTGELFF. As DNA, the CDR3 is TGTGCCAGCAGCCCAGACTATTCGAACACCGGGGAGCTGTTTTTT.

The rearrangement uses TRBV9 and TRBJ2-2; TRBD2 agrees at 8 bases. V shed 5 bases, J shed 6 bases, and the junction held 9 bases outside the gene matches. The CDR3 is 15 amino acids. Germline-derived CDR1 and CDR2 are SGDLS and YYNGEE. CDR3 sequence: CASREGGSGAGELFF. CDR3 DNA: TGTGCCAGCAGGGAGGGAGGTAGCGGGGCCGGGGAGCTGTTTTTT.

This chain connects TRBV4-1 to TRBJ1-6, with D uncertain. The V end lost 1 base, the J end lost 4 bases, and 8 bases lay between the germline ends. Germline lookup yields CDR1 MGHRA and CDR2 YSYEKL. The CDR3 extends over 15 amino acids. DNA for the CDR3: TGCGCCAGCAGCCAAGGGACTTCTTATAATTCACCCCTCCACTTT. Amino acids: CASSQGTSYNSPLHF.

The rearrangement joins TRBV6-1 to TRBJ1-5; D gene uncertain. The CDR3 contains 13 residues. Germline V gene data show CDR1 as MNHNS and CDR2 as SASEGT. V gave up 2 bases and J gave up 1 base, with 3 bases separating them. The CDR3 here is CASSEQSNQPQHF. CDR3 bases: TGTGCCAGCAGTGAACAAAGCAATCAGCCCCAGCATTTT.

This chain uses TRBV19 with TRBJ2-7; D remains unclear. The CDR3 spans 13 residues. V lost 1 base and J lost 1, with 5 bases in between. Germline-derived CDR1 and CDR2 are LNHDA and SQIVND (reference sequence). DNA of the CDR3: TGTGCCAGTAGTATAGGTCTTTCCTACGAGCAGTACTTC. Its translation: CASSIGLSYEQYF.

Here the CDR3 DNA reads TGTGCCAGCGGGAGGGCCTATGGCTACACCTTC. Translating gives CASGRAYGYTF. This sequence joins TRBV6-5 and TRBJ1-2; D is unresolved. V lost 8 bases to trimming and J lost 4 bases, with 8 bases between them. CDR1 MNHEY and CDR2 SVGAGI come from the germline V gene. The CDR3 has 11 residues.

The chain combines TRBV12-3 or TRBV12-4 with TRBJ1-1; TRBD1 matches 8 bases. V gave up 5 bases and J gave up 7 bases; unmatched junction bases: 3. The CDR3 is made up of 12 amino acids. Here the CDR3 reads CASSRTGYEAFF. Written as DNA, the CDR3 is TGTGCCAGCAGTCGGACAGGGTATGAAGCTTTCTTT.

The chain uses TRBV9 and TRBJ2-1, with D possibly TRBD1 on 6 matching bases. Trimming left V 2 bases short and J 9 bases short, with 15 bases between. The CDR3 runs to 14 residues. The V gene's germline CDR1 is SGDLS and CDR2 YYNGEE. CDR3 protein: CASSVQGQGIEQFF. DNA of the CDR3: TGTGCCAGCAGCGTTCAGGGGCAGGGGATTGAGCAGTTCTTC.

This chain uses TRBV5-1 with TRBJ1-4, with 9 bases matching TRBD1. The CDR3 covers 16 residues. Germline trimming cut 2 bases from V and 1 base from J; bases unmatched to any gene: 3. CDR1 is SGHRS and CDR2 is YFSETQ in the germline V gene. The CDR3, as DNA: TGCGCCAGCAGCTTAGGACAGGGGTTAACTAATGAAAAACTGTTTTTT. Protein sequence: CASSLGQGLTNEKLFF.

J is TRBJ2-5 and V is TRBV9, with D tentatively TRBD1 (6 bases). The ends were cut back, 3 bases at V and 0 bases at J, with 12 bases in the middle. This CDR3 region has 15 residues. CDR1 and CDR2 (germline): SGDLS, YYNGEE. The CDR3 here is CASSAHSGDQETQYF. The CDR3 DNA is TGTGCCAGCAGCGCACATTCAGGGGACCAAGAGACCCAGTACTTC.

The chain joins TRBV5-5 to TRBJ1-4; 10 bases align to TRBD1. Trimming cost V 3 bases and J 8 bases; bases outside gene matches: 1. The germline V gene has CDR1 SGHKS and CDR2 YYEKEE (reference sequence). CDR3 length: 13 amino acids. CDR3 residues: CASSWGQGEKLFF. DNA of the CDR3: TGTGCCAGCAGCTGGGGACAGGGGGAAAAACTGTTTTTT.

This chain links TRBV2 with TRBJ2-6, with 9 bases fitting TRBD1. The CDR3 is made up of 16 amino acids. Germline V CDR1 and CDR2: SNHLY, FYNNEI. V lost 8 bases and J lost 4; bases outside the gene matches: 9. The DNA of the CDR3 is TGTGCCAGCCAACAGGGGGCGAGATCCGGGGCCAACGTCCTGACTTTC. Residues: CASQQGARSGANVLTF.